Listed here are 4 T cell receptor beta chains from one sample, sequenced in a study of T cell responses to AZD1222 COVID-19 vaccine. Sequenced by immunoSEQ multiplex PCR; TCRdb stores in-frame clones only, minus some. The profile shows about 42,000 clones, about 91% of them singletons. Sequencing was performed on peripheral blood, taken 28 days after the second AZD1222 dose. Receptors originate from an adult who received the AZD1222 COVID-19 vaccine.

The chain couples TRBV2 to TRBJ1-1; D is ambiguous. V gave up 8 bases and J gave up 5 bases, with 12 bases separating them. This CDR3 is 12 amino acids long. CDR1 is SNHLY and CDR2 is FYNNEI in the germline V gene. As DNA, the CDR3 is TGTGCCAGCGGAACGGGGTGGACTGAAGCTTTCTTT. Protein product: CASGTGWTEAFF. Complete variable domain (other parts from reference TRBV2 and TRBJ1-1): EPEVTQTPSHQVTQMGQEVILRCVPISNHLYFYWYRQILGQKVEFLVSFYNNEISEKSEIFDDQFSVERPDGSNFTLKIRSTKLEDSAMYFCASGTGWTEAFFGQGTRLTVV.

The gene calls are TRBV7-2 and TRBJ2-7, with TRBD2 matching 12 bases. Germline trimming cut 3 bases from V and 6 bases from J; bases unmatched to any gene: 9. The CDR3 extends over 16 amino acids. Germline V gene lookup returns CDR1 SGHTA and CDR2 FQGNSA. The CDR3, as DNA: TGTGCCAGCAGCTTCCAGACTAGCGGGAGAAGGAGCGAGCAGTACTTC. It encodes CASSFQTSGRRSEQYF.

The chain employs TRBV9 and TRBJ2-2; TRBD2 might be the D (5 bases). The germline V and J ends were trimmed by 6 bases and 0 bases, with 12 bases remaining between them. The V gene's germline CDR1 is SGDLS and CDR2 YYNGEE. This CDR3 contains 15 residues. DNA for the CDR3: TGTGCCAGCACCTTGGGAGTCTCGAACACCGGGGAGCTGTTTTTT. This gives the protein CASTLGVSNTGELFF.

This clone was seen a few times. This chain links TRBV19 with TRBJ2-7; TRBD1 might be the D (6 bases). Trimming pared 5 bases from V and 0 bases from J, leaving 11 bases between. This CDR3 spans 14 amino acids. Germline-derived CDR1 and CDR2 are LNHDA and SQIVND (reference sequence). In nucleotides, the CDR3 is TGTGCCAGTAGTGAACAGGGTAGCTCCTACGAGCAGTACTTC. As protein: CASSEQGSSYEQYF.